These T cell receptor beta chains were read from a single sample in a study of T-cell memory formation after mild COVID-19. TCRdb re-called the 5' RACE reads through MiXCR, storing one row per CDR3 protein. Of hundreds of thousands of distinct CDR3 sequences in the sample, about a sixth were seen once. The source material was PBMCs or a T cell subset sorted from them (not recorded which). The source is a man aged 18 to 30 who had mild COVID-19 (a few samples of this study predate the infection). Cell type and time point are not known. The CDR3 runs from the conserved cysteine through the conserved F or W. Each record gives: CDR3 DNA, CDR3 protein, D gene, V gene, J gene, clone size. A D gene is named only where the DNA matches it firmly. The listing skips clone size in some rows; elsewhere it reads once, few, many or a size class.

CDR3nt: TGTGCCAGCAGTCGGGGTGGCGATGAGCAGTTCTTC
CDR3aa: CASSRGGDEQFF
d_gene: NA
v_gene: TRBV14
j_gene: TRBJ2-1
abundance: few

CDR3nt: TGTGCCAGCAGCATTGGGACAGCGACAGATACGCAGTATTTT
CDR3aa: CASSIGTATDTQYF
d_gene: TRBD1
v_gene: TRBV5-5
j_gene: TRBJ2-3
abundance: NA

CDR3nt: TGTGCCAGCAGCTTAGTGTCCGAAGGGGAGCAGTTCTTC
CDR3aa: CASSLVSEGEQFF
d_gene: NA
v_gene: TRBV11-2
j_gene: TRBJ2-1
abundance: NA

CDR3nt: TGTGCCAGCAGCGTAGGTCGGGGGGGATCCACAGATACGCAGTATTTT
CDR3aa: CASSVGRGGSTDTQYF
d_gene: TRBD2
v_gene: TRBV9
j_gene: TRBJ2-3
abundance: few

CDR3nt: TGTGCCAGCGGTCTTAGACCCTACGAGCAGTACTTC
CDR3aa: CASGLRPYEQYF
d_gene: NA
v_gene: TRBV6-1
j_gene: TRBJ2-7
abundance: NA

CDR3nt: TGTGCCAGCTCACGGGACAGGGGTTATGAAAAACTGTTTTTT
CDR3aa: CASSRDRGYEKLFF
d_gene: TRBD1
v_gene: TRBV18
j_gene: TRBJ1-4
abundance: few

CDR3nt: TGTGCCAGCAGCGACAGGTACACCGGGGAGCTGTTTTTT
CDR3aa: CASSDRYTGELFF
d_gene: NA
v_gene: TRBV9
j_gene: TRBJ2-2
abundance: few

CDR3nt: TGCAGTGCCCAGACCGGGACTAGCAAAGTCTACGAGCAGTACTTC
CDR3aa: CSAQTGTSKVYEQYF
d_gene: TRBD2
v_gene: TRBV20-1
j_gene: TRBJ2-7
abundance: NA

CDR3nt: TGTGCCAGCACCCACCCTTCGTTCCAAGAGACCCAGTACTTC
CDR3aa: CASTHPSFQETQYF
d_gene: NA
v_gene: TRBV7-9
j_gene: TRBJ2-5
abundance: few

CDR3nt: TGTGCCAGCAGTTACTCGGCGGGACAGGGGCATTCACCCCTCCACTTT
CDR3aa: CASSYSAGQGHSPLHF
d_gene: TRBD1
v_gene: TRBV6-5
j_gene: TRBJ1-6
abundance: NA

CDR3nt: TGTGCCAGCTCACCAAACAGGGACGACGTGTTCTTC
CDR3aa: CASSPNRDDVFF
d_gene: NA
v_gene: TRBV18
j_gene: TRBJ2-1
abundance: NA

CDR3nt: TGCAGTGCTACTGATTCAGCGAACACCGGGGAGCTGTTTTTT
CDR3aa: CSATDSANTGELFF
d_gene: NA
v_gene: TRBV20-1
j_gene: TRBJ2-2
abundance: few

CDR3nt: TGCGCCAGCAGCTTGGACAGGGTTTGGGGCTACACCTTC
CDR3aa: CASSLDRVWGYTF
d_gene: NA
v_gene: TRBV5-1
j_gene: TRBJ1-2
abundance: few

CDR3nt: TGCGCCAGCAGCAAACGGACAGGGTCGATGAACACTGAAGCTTTCTTT
CDR3aa: CASSKRTGSMNTEAFF
d_gene: TRBD1
v_gene: TRBV5-1
j_gene: TRBJ1-1
abundance: few